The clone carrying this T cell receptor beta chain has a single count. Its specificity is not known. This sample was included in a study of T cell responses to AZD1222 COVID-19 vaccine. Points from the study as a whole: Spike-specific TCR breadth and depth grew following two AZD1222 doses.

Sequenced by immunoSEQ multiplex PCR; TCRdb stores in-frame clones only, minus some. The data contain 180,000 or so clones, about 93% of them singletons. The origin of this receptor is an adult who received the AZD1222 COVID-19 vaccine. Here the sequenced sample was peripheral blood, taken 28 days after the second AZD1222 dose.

CDR3 in amino acids: CASSQEYRKATNEKLFF. The CDR3 region has the DNA TGTGCCAGCAGCCAAGAATACAGGAAGGCAACTAATGAAAAACTGTTTTTT. V is TRBV3-1 (or the pseudogene TRBV3-2) and J is TRBJ1-4, with a possible D match to TRBD1 (5 bases). From germline, CDR1 is LGHDT and CDR2 YNNKEL (reference sequence). V was trimmed by 0 bases and J by 0 bases, leaving 11 bases between them. The CDR3 runs 17 residues.